This is a list of T cell receptor beta chains from one sample in a study of T-cell reconstitution after alpha-beta-depleted transplantation in children. TCRdb reanalysed the PCR reads using MiXCR and keeps one entry per CDR3 protein. The sample carries 750,000 to 950,000 distinct CDR3 sequences, approximately 15% recorded once. Material: PBMCs, mostly from graft donor cells, obtained 360 days after TCRalphabeta/CD19-depleted stem cell transplant. These receptors all stem from a male patient younger than 18 who had a stem cell transplant for acute lymphoblastic leukemia, so the T cells may come from the graft donor. CDR3s include the opening cysteine and the closing phenylalanine or tryptophan. Fields, in order: D gene, J gene, clone size, CDR3 length, V gene, CDR3 protein, CDR3 DNA. A D gene is named only where the DNA matches it firmly. Clone size is given for some rows only: seen once, a few or many times, or a class if the clone is expanded.

>TRBD1|TRBJ2-7|-|14|TRBV20-1
CSAIGTGDAYEQYF
TGCAGTGCTATTGGGACAGGAGACGCCTACGAGCAGTACTTC
>TRBD2|TRBJ2-1|-|18|TRBV11-2
CASSFMTSGSRGYNEQFF
TGTGCCAGCAGCTTTATGACCAGCGGGAGTCGCGGGTACAATGAGCAGTTCTTC
>TRBD2|TRBJ2-7|few|15|TRBV25-1
CASSETTSRYYEQYF
TGTGCCAGCAGTGAGACGACTAGCCGATACTACGAGCAGTACTTC
>-|TRBJ2-5|-|16|TRBV11-2
CASSLRGLIWGETQYF
TGTGCCAGCAGCTTACGGGGTCTAATCTGGGGAGAGACCCAGTACTTC
>-|TRBJ1-1|-|17|TRBV5-1
CASSSPGPLTVNTEAFF
TGCGCCAGCAGCTCCCCGGGACCCCTAACAGTGAACACTGAAGCTTTCTTT
>TRBD2|TRBJ2-3|few|16|TRBV5-8
CASSLAPGGPGDTQYF
TGTGCCAGCAGCTTGGCTCCGGGAGGGCCGGGAGATACGCAGTATTTT
>-|TRBJ1-5|-|15|TRBV11-2
CASSLRPGSNQPQHF
TGTGCCAGCAGCCTTCGACCCGGCAGCAATCAGCCCCAGCATTTT
>TRBD2|TRBJ2-4|many|15|TRBV27
CASSLRGGRWNIQYF
TGTGCCAGCAGTTTAAGGGGCGGGAGGTGGAACATTCAGTACTTC
>TRBD2|TRBJ2-1|few|16|TRBV10-2
CASGEKTSVISFEQFF
TGCGCCAGCGGAGAAAAGACTAGCGTCATTTCCTTTGAGCAGTTCTTC
>TRBD1|TRBJ1-1|few|14|TRBV6-1
CASSLLTGGSTAFF
TGTGCCAGCAGTCTCCTCACAGGGGGCTCGACGGCTTTCTTT
>-|TRBJ1-5|-|16|TRBV20-1
CSARDWGRGDNQPQHF
TGCAGTGCTAGAGATTGGGGCAGGGGCGACAATCAGCCCCAGCATTTT
>TRBD2|TRBJ2-1|-|19|TRBV5-6
CASSLELAGGVSSYNEQFF
TGTGCCAGCAGCTTGGAGCTAGCGGGAGGGGTTAGCTCCTACAATGAGCAGTTCTTC
>-|TRBJ2-2|-|15|TRBV28
CASSSTEPNTGELFF
TGTGCCAGCAGTTCGACGGAGCCGAACACCGGGGAGCTGTTTTTT
>-|TRBJ1-1|few|15|TRBV5-1
CASSLDGGLNTEAFF
TGCGCCAGCAGCTTGGACGGGGGCTTGAACACTGAAGCTTTCTTT
>-|TRBJ1-6|-|17|TRBV9
CASSVEEGVWHNSPLHF
TGTGCCAGCAGCGTAGAAGAGGGAGTGTGGCATAATTCACCCCTCCACTTT
>-|TRBJ2-2|-|15|TRBV4-1
CASSQDQGWAGELFF
TGCGCCAGCAGCCAAGATCAGGGTTGGGCCGGGGAGCTGTTTTTT